This T cell receptor (beta chain) was profiled in a study of cytomegalovirus exposure and HLA in healthy donors. Study-wide results and caveats: The finding came from a later analysis; first-cohort TCR clusters tended to co-occur in the roughly 110 validation repertoires. Despite most TCR sequences being rare, some public TCRs occurred in many donors. There were approximately 150 TCR beta chains listed as cytomegalovirus-associated.

The data were produced by immunoSEQ multiplex PCR, yet TCRdb's version contains in-frame clones alone and is incomplete. Found here are under 200,000 clones, around 96% of them singletons; the top ten hold about 0.89%. CDR3 length equals 13 residues. On this clone itself: Its antigen is not known.

Sequencing was done on a sample of PBMCs. This clonotype was sampled from a woman under 30 in good health and CMV-seronegative. V usage is TRBV12-1 and J usage is TRBJ2-7; the D call TRBD2 from the table was never checked on the DNA. TRBV12-1 is assigned pseudogene status. CDR3 nucleotide sequence: TGTGACCCACGGGCTAGCGCCACCTACGAGCAGTACTTC. Amino acids: CDPRASATYEQYF.